This is a list of T cell receptor beta chains from one sample in a study of blood T cell repertoires in COVID-19. TCRdb's copy holds only in-frame clones and misses some; the assay was immunoSEQ multiplex PCR. The table records 80,000 to 100,000 clones, about 90% of them present only once. Material: peripheral blood. The receptors shown here come from a human donor with active COVID-19. The donor label of this sample is uncertain. Both conserved end residues are part of each CDR3. The D gene is left open where the match is weak. Clone size is given for some rows only: seen once, a few or many times, or a class if the clone is expanded.

14	-	-	TRBJ1-2	TRBV4-1	CASSPEGGNYGYTF	TGCGCCAGCAGCCCCGAGGGAGGTAACTATGGCTACACCTTC
15	-	TRBD2	TRBJ2-7	TRBV19	CASNAGAGGAYEQYF	TGTGCCAGTAATGCCGGAGCGGGGGGAGCCTACGAGCAGTACTTC
12	-	-	TRBJ1-4	TRBV4-1	CASSPLAGRLFF	TGCGCCAGCAGCCCCCTGGCGGGGCGACTGTTTTTT
15	-	-	TRBJ2-7	TRBV7-3	CASSLKSGDSYEQYF	TGTGCCAGCAGCTTAAAGTCCGGGGATTCCTACGAGCAGTACTTC
13	-	-	TRBJ1-1	TRBV7-9	CASGGGSNTEAFF	TGTGCTTCTGGCGGGGGGTCGAACACTGAAGCTTTCTTT
14	once	-	TRBJ1-2	TRBV9	CASSASEGPYGYTF	TGTGCCAGCAGCGCCTCGGAGGGCCCCTATGGCTACACCTTC
14	-	-	TRBJ1-1	TRBV5-1	CASSLLQGDTEAFF	TGCGCCAGCAGCTTATTACAGGGAGACACTGAAGCTTTCTTT
14	-	-	TRBJ2-2	TRBV11-2	CASSLDADTGELFF	TGTGCCAGCAGCTTAGATGCAGACACCGGGGAGCTGTTTTTT
14	-	-	TRBJ2-5	TRBV2	CASRETVGVETQYF	TGTGCCAGCAGGGAGACAGTTGGTGTGGAGACCCAGTACTTC
11	once	-	TRBJ2-1	TRBV20-1	CSATKTNEQFF	TGCAGTGCTACGAAAACAAATGAGCAGTTCTTC
15	-	TRBD1	TRBJ2-3	TRBV4-3	CASSQARGPKDTQYF	TGCGCCAGCAGCCAAGCCAGGGGGCCGAAAGATACGCAGTATTTT
19	-	TRBD2	TRBJ2-1	TRBV6-2/TRBV6-3	CASSYDGLAGSSSYNEQFF	TGTGCCAGCAGTTACGATGGGCTAGCGGGGAGCTCCTCCTACAATGAGCAGTTCTTC
12	-	-	TRBJ2-5	TRBV6-5	CASSLGAETQYF	TGTGCCAGCAGTCTCGGTGCCGAGACCCAGTACTTC
16	-	TRBD2	TRBJ2-5	TRBV7-7	CASSSSLAGGSETQYF	TGTGCTAGCAGCTCCTCCCTAGCGGGGGGATCAGAGACCCAGTACTTC
16	once	TRBD2	TRBJ2-1	TRBV7-3	CASSFFSLAGDHEQFF	TGTGCCAGCAGCTTTTTTTCGCTAGCGGGGGACCATGAGCAGTTCTTC
13	-	-	TRBJ1-1	TRBV11-2	CASSSRPADEAFF	TGTGCCAGCAGCTCCCGCCCGGCGGATGAAGCTTTCTTT
16	medium-sized	TRBD2	TRBJ2-5	TRBV4-1	CASSPHPASGEETQYF	TGCGCCAGCAGCCCCCACCCGGCTAGCGGGGAGGAGACCCAGTACTTC
15	once	TRBD1	TRBJ2-7	TRBV28	CASSPARTGGNEQYF	TGTGCCAGCAGTCCGGCCAGGACAGGGGGCAACGAGCAGTACTTC
15	-	TRBD1	TRBJ2-3	TRBV5-4	CASSLVSGGSDTQYF	TGTGCCAGCAGCTTGGTCTCAGGGGGTAGCGATACGCAGTATTTT
14	-	TRBD2	TRBJ2-3	TRBV10-2	CATKTSGGTDTQYF	TGCGCCACCAAGACTAGCGGGGGAACAGATACGCAGTATTTT
15	-	-	TRBJ2-3	TRBV28	CASAIRAGPADTQYF	TGTGCCAGCGCGATCCGAGCGGGCCCGGCAGATACGCAGTATTTT
18	-	-	TRBJ2-7	TRBV9	CASSESSQGILAGYEQYF	TGTGCCAGCAGCGAGAGTTCGCAGGGGATCCTCGCCGGATACGAGCAGTACTTC
14	-	TRBD1	TRBJ1-1	TRBV5-1	CASSFGTGNTEAFF	TGCGCCAGCAGCTTTGGGACAGGAAACACTGAAGCTTTCTTT
17	once	TRBD1	TRBJ1-5	TRBV23-1	CASSHVRTGNSNQPQHF	TGCGCCAGCAGTCATGTGAGGACAGGCAATAGCAATCAGCCCCAGCATTTT